The T cell receptor beta chain described here comes from a study of CD8 T cells in ankylosing spondylitis. Regarding the study as a whole: Relatively rare in peripheral blood, disease-linked clones were also CD8+. Blood of patients with ankylosing spondylitis appeared to be characterized by a TCR beta motif of eight highly homologous variants. Reportedly, disease-linked clones are significantly enriched in ankylosing spondylitis patients' matched synovial fluid.

This clonotype was counted many times. No antigen is known for it. Construction of TCR beta libraries was performed using quantitative 5'-RACE with molecular barcodes. One entry per CDR3 protein, called by TCRdb with MiXCR from the 5' RACE reads. Seen here are 500,000 to 650,000 distinct CDR3 sequences, under 5.5% observed once, and the top ten hold under 4.5%. Germline values: CDR1 SGHTA, CDR2 FQGNSA. The CDR3 runs 12 residues. Deletions cut 5 bases from V and 3 bases from J, with 8 bases between. The rearrangement uses TRBV7-2 and TRBJ2-7; D uncertain. Sample: blood, either unsorted or a sorted T cell fraction (not recorded which). This TCR came from a male donor with ankylosing spondylitis. The CDR3 reads CASSPNHYEQYF. The CDR3 nucleotides are TGTGCCAGCAGCCCCAACCACTACGAGCAGTACTTC.